Below are 5 T cell receptor beta chains sequenced from a single sample in a study of blood T cell repertoires in COVID-19. The assay was immunoSEQ multiplex PCR, and TCRdb's table has in-frame clones only and misses some. The repertoire has 150,000 or so clones, roughly 84% of them found once; the top ten carry roughly 5.7%. Sequencing used PBMCs or T cells enriched from blood (not recorded which). These receptors originate from a woman between 45 and 65 years old who had been exposed to COVID-19.

The table lists this clone with a count of one. This chain links TRBV19 with TRBJ2-5; tentatively, D is TRBD2 (5 bases). Germline-derived CDR1 and CDR2 are LNHDA and SQIVND (reference sequence). The CDR3 consists of 12 residues. With 3 bases removed from V and 4 bases from J, the gap between germline ends came to 6 bases. CDR3 coding DNA: TGTGCCAGTAGTATTGAGGGAGAGACCCAGTACTTC. Encoded protein: CASSIEGETQYF.

The V gene is TRBV19, the J gene TRBJ2-1; tentative D call: TRBD1 (5 bases). The germline CDR1 and CDR2 sequences are LNHDA and SQIVND (reference sequence). V gave up 1 base and J gave up 9 bases, with 10 bases separating them. This CDR3 contains 13 residues. The CDR3 bases are TGTGCCAGTAGTATAGGCCAGGGTATTGAGCAGTTCTTC. Encoded protein: CASSIGQGIEQFF. Combining the CDR3 with reference TRBV19 and TRBJ2-1 gives the whole variable domain DGGITQSPKYLFRKEGQNVTLSCEQNLNHDAMYWYRQDPGQGLRLIYYSQIVNDFQKGDIAEGYSVSREKKESFPLTVTSAQKNPTAFYLCASSIGQGIEQFFGPGTRLTVL.

There are a few counts of this clone. Other DNA sequences of this sample code for an identical CDR3. V is TRBV5-1 and J is TRBJ1-6; D is possibly TRBD1 (6 bases). Germline V gene lookup returns CDR1 SGHRS and CDR2 YFSETQ. Trimming cost V 0 bases and J 7 bases, with 8 bases left between them. The CDR3 extends over 14 amino acids. The CDR3 loop reads CASSLGQENSPLHF. As DNA, the CDR3 is TGCGCCAGCAGCTTGGGACAGGAGAATTCACCCCTCCACTTT.

V is TRBV19 and J is TRBJ1-5; D is uncertain. The CDR3 runs to 17 residues. From germline, CDR1 is LNHDA and CDR2 SQIVND (reference sequence). Trimming left V 9 bases short and J 4 bases short, with 25 bases between. The CDR3 here is CASLPERVGGPNQPQHF. In DNA, the CDR3 is TGTGCCAGCCTTCCGGAGCGGGTAGGCGGCCCTAATCAGCCCCAGCATTTT.

This chain uses TRBV10-3 with TRBJ1-1, with D tentatively TRBD1 (5 bases). The CDR3 is 14 residues long. V lost 6 bases to trimming and J lost 0 bases, with 11 bases between them. Germline CDR1 ENHRY, CDR2 SYGVKD. The CDR3 sequence: CAIRQETMNTEAFF. Here the CDR3 DNA reads TGTGCCATCAGACAGGAGACGATGAACACTGAAGCTTTCTTT.